Described below is a single TCR beta chain sequence and its context. As yet, its antigen is unknown. Time point denoted: patch test 1, 2 weeks after DPC sensitization. Specified treatment: therapeutic diphenylcyclopropenone sensitization with weekly scalp DPC. This sample was included in a study of human T cells and chemical hapten exposure. Authors' data handling: The number of TCRs in each sample had a median of approximately 99,000 and spanned roughly 23,224 to 700,000. MiXCR, applied by TCRdb to the RACE reads, yields one record per CDR3 protein. The V and J calls shown here were made by TCRdb, not taken from the authors' results. The sample records some 180,000 distinct CDR3 sequences, around 24% being singletons. The study's findings and limits: Having alopecia, donors may respond immunologically unlike healthy people.

Germline values: CDR1 SGHDT, CDR2 YYEEEE. V was shortened by 4 bases and J by 1 base, with 16 bases between the two germline ends. This CDR3 contains 16 residues. The V gene is TRBV5-6, the J gene TRBJ2-3; D call uncertain. Source: whole blood, taken in connection with sensitization to the hapten diphenylcyclopropenone (DPC). This sequence was found in a woman aged 45-65 years with alopecia areata. Some clones in this sample may be carry-over from other donors' samples. The chain's CDR3 is CASSHYATAGTDTQYF. The DNA of the CDR3 is TGTGCCAGCAGCCACTACGCTACGGCCGGCACAGATACGCAGTATTTT.